Following are 32 T cell receptor beta chains from one sample sequenced in a study of regulatory T cells in long-lasting Graves disease. Through Arm-PCR of CDR3 regions and iRepertoire HTBI primers, TCR beta libraries were built. Each CDR3 protein is one row after TCRdb ran MiXCR on the multiplex PCR reads. The table lists approximately 380,000 distinct CDR3 sequences, about a fifth of them singletons. Sample time point: persistent/refractory GD, antithyroid drugs over 5 years with positive TRAb. RNA isolated from PBMCs was used to make the TCR library. This specimen was peripheral blood mononuclear cells (PBMCs), taken when the disease was refractory, from a patient treated with antithyroid drugs. Receptors were obtained from a female donor with Graves disease.

V usage is TRBV7-2 and J usage is TRBJ2-7; D perhaps matches TRBD2 (6 bases). The ends were cut back, 1 base at V and 2 bases at J, with 15 bases in the middle. The CDR3 spans 16 residues. Germline CDR1 reads SGHTA; CDR2 reads FQGNSA. CDR3 sequence reads: CASSLGWGSGPYEQYF. The CDR3 DNA follows: TGTGCCAGCAGCTTAGGGTGGGGTAGCGGCCCCTACGAGCAGTACTTC.

Ten or more counts support this clonotype. The chain has TRBV28 and TRBJ2-7; TRBD2 agrees at 12 bases. CDR3 length: 15 residues. CDR1 is MDHEN and CDR2 is SYDVKM in the germline V gene. V was clipped by 3 bases and J by 5 bases; unmatched bases: 5. The CDR3 reads CASSLSTSGSHEQYF. The CDR3 region has the DNA TGTGCCAGCAGTTTGTCGACTAGCGGGAGCCACGAGCAGTACTTC.

The CDR3: CSVEDDTYEQYF. CDR3 in DNA: TGCAGCGTTGAGGACGATACCTACGAGCAGTACTTC. The V gene is TRBV29-1, the J gene TRBJ2-7, with no clear D. This CDR3 has 12 residues. V lost 3 bases, J lost 2 bases, and 8 bases lay in between. Germline CDR1 is SQVTM and CDR2 is ANQGSEA.

Concerning this clonotype: A junction end diverges from the germline sequence, so it may reflect a read error. The rearrangement uses TRBV6-6 and TRBJ1-2, with D possibly matching TRBD1 (6 bases). The CDR3 extends over 11 amino acids. Germline CDR1 reads MNHNY; CDR2 reads SVGAGI (reference sequence). The CDR3 spells CASSYSDSPLF. The CDR3 DNA follows: TGTGCCAGCAGTTACTCGGACAGTCCCCTCTTC.

About this clonotype: The junction differs from germline at one of its ends, possibly a read error. The rearrangement uses TRBV10-3 and TRBJ1-2, with D tentatively TRBD1 (6 bases). CDR3 size: 12 residues. Per the germline V gene, CDR1 is ENHRY and CDR2 is SYGVKD. The CDR3 protein is CAVSERTDGYTF. For the CDR3, the DNA is TGTGCCGTCAGTGAAAGGACAGATGGCTACACCTTC.

The CDR3: CASSATLAGDHGEQYF. In nucleotides, the CDR3 is TGTGCCAGCAGCGCCACACTAGCGGGAGATCATGGCGAGCAGTACTTC. The chain couples TRBV7-2 to TRBJ2-7; 11 positions agree with TRBD2. Germline CDR1 reads SGHTA; CDR2 reads FQGNSA. V dropped 5 bases and J dropped 6; count of bases not matched to a gene: 12. The CDR3 is made up of 16 amino acids.

At least ten counts were recorded for this clonotype. The chain employs TRBV7-2 and TRBJ1-1, with D possibly TRBD1 on 5 matching bases. Germline V gene lookup returns CDR1 SGHTA and CDR2 FQGNSA. V lost 5 bases, J lost 3 bases, and 10 bases lay in between. CDR3 length equals 13 residues. CDR3 protein: CASSPGHYTEAFF. The DNA of the CDR3 is TGTGCCAGCAGCCCTGGACACTACACTGAAGCTTTCTTT.

This clonotype showed up just a few times. The chain carries TRBV5-1 and TRBJ2-7; possibly TRBD1 or TRBD2 for D (5 bases each). V shed 4 bases and J shed 6 bases, with 14 bases lying between them. The CDR3 extends over 13 amino acids. The germline V gene encodes CDR1 SGHRS and CDR2 YFSETQ. The CDR3 loop reads CASSQGPAAEQYF. The CDR3 nucleotides read TGCGCCAGCAGCCAGGGACCAGCGGCCGAGCAGTACTTC.

At least ten counts were recorded for this clonotype. The chain links TRBV11-2 to TRBJ1-4; no firm D call. Germline V gives CDR1 SGHAT, CDR2 FQNNGV. The CDR3 is 15 residues long. The V and J ends lost 0 bases and 5 bases respectively, with 10 bases between them. The CDR3 bases are TGTGCCAGCAGCTTAGATCGGGCGGCAAATGAAAAACTGTTTTTT. Protein product: CASSLDRAANEKLFF. The full variable domain, completed using reference TRBV11-2 and TRBJ1-4, is EAGVAQSPRYKIIEKRQSVAFWCNPISGHATLYWYQQILGQGPKLLIQFQNNGVVDDSQLPKDRFSAERLKGVDSTLKIQPAKLEDSAVYLCASSLDRAANEKLFFGSGTQLSVL.

The sample holds many counts of this clonotype. CDR3 in amino acids: CASSLGTTNTEAFF. CDR3 bases: TGCGCCAGCAGCTTGGGCACGACGAACACTGAAGCTTTCTTT. The chain uses TRBV5-1 and TRBJ1-1; D is uncertain. The CDR3 loop spans 14 amino acids. Germline CDR1 reads SGHRS; CDR2 reads YFSETQ. V shed 0 bases and J shed 1 base, with 7 bases lying between them.

This clonotype was detected ten times or more. In nucleotides, the CDR3 is TGTGCCAGCAGTTTGATGGCAGGGGAGCTGTTTTTT. It yields the protein CASSLMAGELFF. V and J are TRBV28 and TRBJ2-2; D not certain. Trimming took off 3 bases at V and 8 bases at J, with 7 bases between the two ends. In germline, CDR1 is MDHEN, CDR2 SYDVKM. The CDR3 has 12 residues.

V is TRBV7-9 and J is TRBJ1-4; no clear D gene. Trimming removed 1 base at V and 7 bases at J, with 13 bases between. The CDR3 length is 15 residues. Per germline, CDR1 SEHNR and CDR2 FQNEAQ (reference sequence). Here the CDR3 reads CASSLVSLRGEKLFF. The CDR3 nucleotides are TGTGCCAGCAGCTTAGTTAGCCTGCGGGGTGAAAAACTGTTTTTT.

This chain uses TRBV14 with TRBJ1-4, with D unresolved. V was cut by 4 bases and J by 8 bases, with 26 bases left in between. The CDR3 runs 18 residues. The V gene's germline CDR1 is SGHDN and CDR2 FVKESK. CDR3 coding DNA: TGTGCCAGCAGCCCCTTACTACCGGACCCTAAATACGGGGAAAAACTGTTTTTT. The encoded protein is CASSPLLPDPKYGEKLFF.

The rearrangement links TRBV20-1 to TRBJ1-1; no definite D call. The CDR3 totals 13 residues. The germline CDR1 and CDR2 sequences are DFQATT and SNEGSKA (reference sequence). Trimming removed 3 bases at V and 1 base at J, with 9 bases between. CDR3 coding DNA: TGCAGTGCTAGTTTTGCGGGGAACACTGAAGCTTTCTTT. Amino acids: CSASFAGNTEAFF.

This clonotype was detected many times. V and J are TRBV7-2 and TRBJ1-5; D may be TRBD1 (5 bases). This CDR3 is 15 amino acids long. V lost 3 bases and J 8 bases, leaving 17 bases between the germline ends. CDR1 and CDR2 (germline): SGHTA, FQGNSA. The CDR3 DNA follows: TGTGCCAGCAGCTTGGACGGGACCCTCTCAGAGCCCCAGCATTTT. Amino acids: CASSLDGTLSEPQHF.

The chain employs TRBV20-1 and TRBJ1-2, with D uncertain. The germline V and J ends were trimmed by 4 bases and 2 bases, with 11 bases remaining between them. The CDR3 has 13 amino acids. Germline V gene data show CDR1 as DFQATT and CDR2 as SNEGSKA (reference sequence). The CDR3 DNA follows: TGCAGTGCTATGTCGCGGGAAAACTATGGCTACACCTTC. Its protein is CSAMSRENYGYTF.

At least ten counts were recorded for this clonotype. The chain couples TRBV19 to TRBJ2-7, with D unresolved. The V end was cut by 3 bases, the J end by 4 bases, with 10 bases between. The CDR3 extends over 13 amino acids. Germline-derived CDR1 and CDR2 are LNHDA and SQIVND (reference sequence). The CDR3 sequence is CASSIEDGYEQYF. DNA of the CDR3: TGTGCCAGTAGTATTGAGGACGGATACGAGCAGTACTTC.

This clonotype was observed at least ten times. J is TRBJ2-5 and V is TRBV2; D is possibly TRBD2 (5 bases). In germline, CDR1 is SNHLY, CDR2 FYNNEI. Trimming removed 6 bases at V and 5 bases at J, with 13 bases between. The CDR3 spans 13 residues. CDR3 nucleotides: TGTGCCAGCAGAGATGATAGAGGGGAGACCCAGTACTTC. Translated: CASRDDRGETQYF. The complete variable domain, with remaining parts taken from reference TRBV2 and TRBJ2-5, reads EPEVTQTPSHQVTQMGQEVILRCVPISNHLYFYWYRQILGQKVEFLVSFYNNEISEKSEIFDDQFSVERPDGSNFTLKIRSTKLEDSAMYFCASRDDRGETQYFGPGTRLLVL.

This clonotype was counted many times. The chain joins TRBV11-1 to TRBJ1-2; TRBD1 aligns across 8 bases. The CDR3 spans 14 residues. The germline gives CDR1 SGHAT, CDR2 FQDESV (reference sequence). V dropped 5 bases and J dropped 6; count of bases not matched to a gene: 8. For the CDR3, the DNA is TGTGCCAGCAGCCATAGACAGGGGAGGAATGGCTACACCTTC. Protein: CASSHRQGRNGYTF.

This clonotype was seen many times. The gene calls are TRBV28 and TRBJ1-4; a possible D gene is TRBD1 (5 bases). Germline V gene lookup returns CDR1 MDHEN and CDR2 SYDVKM. The V end lost 7 bases, the J end lost 0 bases, and 12 bases lay between the germline ends. CDR3 length: 15 residues. The CDR3 protein is CASTRDSATNEKLFF. For the CDR3, the DNA is TGTGCCAGCACCCGTGACAGTGCAACTAATGAAAAACTGTTTTTT.

V usage is TRBV5-1 and J usage is TRBJ2-7, with D possibly called TRBD1 or TRBD2 (5 bases each). The V end was cut by 3 bases, the J end by 7 bases, with 17 bases between. Per the germline V gene, CDR1 is SGHRS and CDR2 is YFSETQ. The CDR3 extends over 14 amino acids. CDR3 nucleotide sequence: TGCGCCAGCAGCTGGGACGGCGTCCCGCCGGAGCAGTACTTC. This sequence encodes CASSWDGVPPEQYF.

This clonotype was observed many times. The chain couples TRBV20-1 to TRBJ2-7; D unclear. Germline V gene data show CDR1 as DFQATT and CDR2 as SNEGSKA (reference sequence). The CDR3 runs to 13 residues. V was trimmed by 3 bases and J by 5 bases, leaving 14 bases between them. For the CDR3, the DNA is TGCAGTGCTAGTATCCCCTCTCTCCACGAGCAGTACTTC. Its translation: CSASIPSLHEQYF.

A note on this clonotype: A read error may explain this, as a much larger clone is one base away. DNA for the CDR3: TGTGCCAGCACCGGGACTTATTATTCACCCCTCCACTTT. Translating it yields CASTGTYYSPLHF. This rearrangement joins TRBV2 to TRBJ1-6; D may be TRBD1 (5 bases). Germline V lookup: CDR1 SNHLY, CDR2 FYNNEI. V was pared by 7 bases and J by 8 bases, with 12 bases between. The CDR3 has 13 residues. The full variable domain, rest sourced from reference TRBV2 and TRBJ1-6, is EPEVTQTPSHQVTQMGQEVILRCVPISNHLYFYWYRQILGQKVEFLVSFYNNEISEKSEIFDDQFSVERPDGSNFTLKIRSTKLEDSAMYFCASTGTYYSPLHFGNGTRLTVT.

The count of this clonotype is one. This chain connects TRBV7-2 to TRBJ2-1, with 12 bases that match TRBD2. The germline V gene has CDR1 SGHTA and CDR2 FQGNSA. Unmatched junction bases numbered 9, after V lost 5 bases and J lost 10 bases. This CDR3 contains 15 residues. This CDR3 is CASSARSGLAGEQFF. CDR3 coding DNA: TGTGCCAGCAGCGCCCGTTCAGGACTAGCGGGGGAGCAGTTCTTC.

This clonotype was counted many times. The chain is built from TRBV9 and TRBJ1-5; D not resolved. This CDR3 contains 14 residues. Trimming removed 5 bases from V and 0 bases from J, with 9 bases in between. Germline V gene lookup returns CDR1 SGDLS and CDR2 YYNGEE. The DNA for the CDR3 is TGTGCCAGCAGTGTTGCAGGTAGCAATCAGCCCCAGCATTTT. It translates to CASSVAGSNQPQHF.

The sample holds many counts of this clonotype. This sequence joins TRBV3-1 and TRBJ1-2; D not resolved. V was trimmed by 0 bases and J by 4 bases, leaving 9 bases between them. This CDR3 has 14 amino acids. Looked up from germline, CDR1 is LGHDT and CDR2 is YNNKEL (reference sequence). The CDR3 reads CASSQEARGYGYTF. In nucleotides, the CDR3 is TGTGCCAGCAGCCAAGAAGCCAGAGGCTATGGCTACACCTTC.

This chain links TRBV25-1 with TRBJ1-2; TRBD1 matches at 9 bases. The J segment lost 11 bases and the V segment lost 6 bases, leaving 13 bases of the junction unmatched. The CDR3 runs 14 residues. Germline V gene lookup returns CDR1 MGHDK and CDR2 SYGVNS. CDR3: CASSPGQGRMRYTF. The CDR3 DNA reads TGTGCCAGCAGCCCGGGACAGGGAAGGATGCGGTACACCTTC.

This clonotype appeared a few times. The rearrangement uses TRBV10-3 and TRBJ2-7; a weak D match, TRBD2 (5 bases). In germline, CDR1 is ENHRY, CDR2 SYGVKD. The CDR3 is 12 amino acids. Trimming pared 8 bases from V and 2 bases from J, leaving 10 bases between. The CDR3 protein is CAILSETYEQYF. CDR3 coding DNA: TGTGCCATCCTTAGCGAGACCTACGAGCAGTACTTC.

Comments on this clonotype: A much larger clone lies one base from this, so it may be a read error. The CDR3 protein is CSARDTPSRPGNNYGYTF. In DNA form, the CDR3 reads TGCAGTGCTAGAGACACCCCGTCCCGTCCGGGGAACAACTATGGCTACACCTTC. This chain connects TRBV20-1 to TRBJ1-2; no clear D. With 0 bases removed from V and 2 bases from J, the gap between germline ends came to 22 bases. Germline CDR1 DFQATT, CDR2 SNEGSKA (reference sequence). There are 18 residues in the CDR3.

This clonotype occurred many times. J is TRBJ1-5 and V is TRBV2; 7 nucleotides agree with TRBD1. The CDR3 has 14 residues. V lost 8 bases and J lost 5; bases outside the gene matches: 9. The germline V gene encodes CDR1 SNHLY and CDR2 FYNNEI. The CDR3 loop is CASVDRVGDQPQHF. The CDR3 DNA follows: TGTGCCAGCGTTGACAGGGTAGGGGATCAGCCCCAGCATTTT.

This clonotype was observed at least ten times. The CDR3 region is CASSPRDRGDAETQYF. Here the CDR3 DNA reads TGTGCCAGCAGTCCCCGGGACAGGGGGGATGCAGAGACCCAGTACTTC. The genes are TRBV27 and TRBJ2-5; 11 bases fit TRBD1. V was clipped by 5 bases and J by 4 bases; unmatched bases: 9. Per germline, CDR1 MNHEY and CDR2 SMNVEV (reference sequence). The CDR3 sequence is 16 residues long.

The chain couples TRBV7-2 to TRBJ2-4; TRBD2 might be the D (5 bases). The length of the CDR3 is 21 residues. V shed 6 bases and J shed 0 bases, with 30 bases lying between them. Looked up from germline, CDR1 is SGHTA and CDR2 is FQGNSA. The CDR3 protein is CASSPGWASVEVNLAKNIQYF. CDR3 bases: TGTGCCAGCAGTCCGGGATGGGCCTCGGTGGAGGTAAACTTAGCCAAAAACATTCAGTACTTC.